The 26 T cell receptor beta chains below were found in one sample sequenced in a study of T cell changes during pregnancy in multiple sclerosis. Libraries were prepared by immunoSEQ multiplex PCR; TCRdb keeps only in-frame clonotypes and omits some of them. Seen here are 55,000 to 70,000 clones, 90% observed once, and the top ten hold under 2.5%. Sequences were derived from peripheral blood, sampled in the first trimester of pregnancy. Every receptor here comes from a female donor in good health, enrolled as a control in a pregnancy study.

The chain carries TRBV5-1 and TRBJ1-6; tentative D call: TRBD1 (5 bases). Trimming cost V 0 bases and J 10 bases, with 14 bases left between them. The V gene's germline CDR1 is SGHRS and CDR2 YFSETQ. The CDR3 extends over 15 amino acids. The CDR3 nucleotides read TGCGCCAGCAGCTTGGACGGAAGGGGAGGATCACCCCTCCACTTT. It translates to CASSLDGRGGSPLHF.

The J gene is TRBJ1-2, the V gene TRBV10-3, with TRBD1 matching over 9 bases. The CDR3 contains 15 residues. Trimming took 4 bases from V and 7 from J; bases not matched to a gene: 10. From germline, CDR1 is ENHRY and CDR2 SYGVKD. CDR3 amino acids: CAISGAGTGQVGYTF. The CDR3 region has the DNA TGTGCCATCAGTGGGGCCGGGACAGGGCAAGTTGGCTACACCTTC.

The chain has TRBV7-9 and TRBJ1-1, with a possible D match to TRBD1 (6 bases). V gave up 5 bases and J gave up 5 bases, with 21 bases separating them. Germline V CDR1 and CDR2: SEHNR, FQNEAQ (reference sequence). The CDR3 contains 16 residues. In DNA, the CDR3 is TGTGCCAGCAGCCCCCCTTGGGGGGGCCCTGGTACTGAAGCTTTCTTT. It translates to CASSPPWGGPGTEAFF.

V gene TRBV19 combines with J gene TRBJ2-1; 8 bases are shared with TRBD2. After removal of 5 bases from V and 4 bases from J, the junction contained 4 bases not matched to a gene. This CDR3 has 14 amino acids. In germline, CDR1 is LNHDA, CDR2 SQIVND (reference sequence). The CDR3 coding sequence is TGTGCCAGTAGTTACGCTAGCGGGTACAATGAGCAGTTCTTC. This codes for CASSYASGYNEQFF. The full variable domain, completed using reference TRBV19 and TRBJ2-1, is DGGITQSPKYLFRKEGQNVTLSCEQNLNHDAMYWYRQDPGQGLRLIYYSQIVNDFQKGDIAEGYSVSREKKESFPLTVTSAQKNPTAFYLCASSYASGYNEQFFGPGTRLTVL.

The chain combines TRBV30 with TRBJ2-4; tentatively, D is TRBD2 (6 bases). CDR3 length: 20 residues. CDR1 and CDR2 from the germline V gene are GTSNPN and SVGIG (reference sequence). Trimming took off 0 bases at V and 3 bases at J, with 27 bases between the two ends. In nucleotides, the CDR3 is TGTGCCTGGAGTGTCTGGGGGTGGTCCCCCCTAAACGGGGGCAAAAACATTCAGTACTTC. Translation: CAWSVWGWSPLNGGKNIQYF.

The chain is built from TRBV12-5 and TRBJ1-4; TRBD1 agrees at 7 bases. V was pared by 5 bases and J by 8 bases, with 11 bases of the junction left unmatched. The CDR3 is made up of 15 amino acids. Looked up from germline, CDR1 is LGHNT and CDR2 is FRNRAP. In DNA form, the CDR3 reads TGTGCTAGTGGTATCACGACAGGGAGCAAAGAAAAACTGTTTTTT. This encodes CASGITTGSKEKLFF.

The gene calls are TRBV4-1 and TRBJ2-7; TRBD2 aligns across 8 bases. This CDR3 region has 15 residues. Germline lookup yields CDR1 MGHRA and CDR2 YSYEKL. With V trimmed by 1 base and J by 3 bases, 5 bases remained unmatched. The CDR3 region is CASSQGAGGNYEQYF. The CDR3 DNA reads as TGCGCCAGCAGCCAAGGGGCGGGGGGAAACTACGAGCAGTACTTC.

The chain is built from TRBV21-1 and TRBJ1-4; the table's TRBD1 call for D was not verified on the DNA. TRBV21-1 is a recognized pseudogene. The CDR3 is made up of 15 amino acids. The CDR3 region is CASSRPGSSNEKLFF. The CDR3 DNA sequence: TGTGCCAGCAGTAGACCAGGGTCATCTAATGAAAAACTGTTTTTT.

CDR3 loop: CASSVAGWTEAFF. The CDR3 nucleotides are TGTGCCAGCAGCGTAGCAGGGTGGACTGAAGCTTTCTTT. This chain connects TRBV9 to TRBJ1-1; possible D gene TRBD1, 5 bases. V gave up 0 bases and J gave up 5 bases, with 8 bases separating them. Germline V gene data show CDR1 as SGDLS and CDR2 as YYNGEE. This CDR3 is 13 amino acids long.

In DNA, the CDR3 is TGTGCCAGCAGCGTATTCTCTCCAGGGGACATACCCTATAATTCACCCCTCCACTTT. As protein: CASSVFSPGDIPYNSPLHF. The gene calls are TRBV9 and TRBJ1-6; TRBD1 is a possible D gene (6 bases). This CDR3 region has 19 residues. Deletions cut 1 base from V and 2 bases from J, with 19 bases between. Germline V gives CDR1 SGDLS, CDR2 YYNGEE.

This clone was found once. The V and J genes are TRBV13 and TRBJ1-2; 7 bases are a match to TRBD1. The V and J ends lost 5 bases and 1 base, in that order; junction bases with no gene match: 7. The germline V gene has CDR1 PRHDT and CDR2 FYEKMQ (reference sequence). The CDR3 spans 15 residues. The CDR3 protein is CASSTGTALNYGYTF. The CDR3 bases are TGTGCCAGCAGCACAGGGACAGCCCTTAACTATGGCTACACCTTC.

The chain uses TRBV11-2 and TRBJ2-7; D perhaps matches TRBD2 (5 bases). Germline-derived CDR1 and CDR2 are SGHAT and FQNNGV. This CDR3 has 16 residues. With 4 bases removed from V and 0 bases from J, the gap between germline ends came to 16 bases. Written as DNA, the CDR3 is TGTGCCAGCAGCTCCCCTCTAGCTGTAGGCTCCTACGAGCAGTACTTC. This gives the protein CASSSPLAVGSYEQYF.

This clone was seen just once. The chain is built from TRBV30 and TRBJ2-5, with D possibly being TRBD1 (6 bases). This CDR3 spans 14 amino acids. Germline V gene sequence: CDR1 GTSNPN, CDR2 SVGIG (reference sequence). Trimming pared 2 bases from V and 4 bases from J, leaving 14 bases between. This CDR3 reads CAWSLIRGRETQYF. The CDR3 DNA reads TGTGCCTGGAGTCTTATAAGGGGGAGAGAGACCCAGTACTTC. Combining the CDR3 with reference TRBV30 and TRBJ2-5 gives the whole variable domain SQTIHQWPATLVQPVGSPLSLECTVEGTSNPNLYWYRQAAGRGLQLLFYSVGIGQISSEVPQNLSASRPQDRQFILSSKKLLLSDSGFYLCAWSLIRGRETQYFGPGTRLLVL.

This chain links TRBV5-6 with TRBJ2-5; TRBD2 aligns across 7 bases. The V and J ends lost 4 bases and 7 bases, in that order; junction bases with no gene match: 7. The CDR3 has 13 residues. The germline CDR1 and CDR2 sequences are SGHDT and YYEEEE. Here the CDR3 reads CASSREVGGTQYF. The CDR3 DNA reads as TGTGCCAGCAGCCGGGAGGTTGGGGGGACCCAGTACTTC.

The chain combines TRBV27 with TRBJ2-1, with D perhaps TRBD2 (5 bases). CDR3 length equals 11 residues. V was cut by 5 bases and J by 9 bases, with 8 bases left in between. Germline lookup yields CDR1 MNHEY and CDR2 SMNVEV (reference sequence). In DNA form, the CDR3 reads TGTGCCAGCAGTATTGGACTTGAGCAGTTCTTC. This gives the protein CASSIGLEQFF.

The genes are TRBV19 and TRBJ2-3; D perhaps matches TRBD1 (7 bases). V was cut by 4 bases and J by 5 bases, with 19 bases left in between. Germline CDR1 LNHDA, CDR2 SQIVND (reference sequence). The CDR3 extends over 16 amino acids. As DNA, the CDR3 is TGTGCCAGTAGTAGAGGGGGGACAGCCCTCGTAGATACGCAGTATTTT. Translated: CASSRGGTALVDTQYF.

The chain employs TRBV28 and TRBJ1-5; 8 positions match TRBD1. The germline CDR1 and CDR2 sequences are MDHEN and SYDVKM. This CDR3 region has 15 residues. J lost 5 bases, V lost 2 bases, and 5 bases had no gene match. This CDR3 is CASSLVDRAYQPQHF. The CDR3 DNA follows: TGTGCCAGCAGTTTAGTGGACAGGGCCTATCAGCCCCAGCATTTT. The variable domain in full, completed from reference TRBV28 and TRBJ1-5, reads DVKVTQSSRYLVKRTGEKVFLECVQDMDHENMFWYRQDPGLGLRLIYFSYDVKMKEKGDIPEGYSVSREKKERFSLILESASTNQTSMYLCASSLVDRAYQPQHFGDGTRLSIL.

This clone was counted only a few times. The gene calls are TRBV5-5 and TRBJ1-1; D is uncertain. There are 15 residues in the CDR3. Deletions cut 2 bases from V and 0 bases from J, with 11 bases between. Germline CDR1 reads SGHKS; CDR2 reads YYEKEE (reference sequence). CDR3 bases: TGTGCCAGCAGCTTTTCGCTCAACATGAACACTGAAGCTTTCTTT. Amino acids: CASSFSLNMNTEAFF. The whole variable domain, remainder taken from reference TRBV5-5 and TRBJ1-1, is DAGVTQSPTHLIKTRGQQVTLRCSPISGHKSVSWYQQVLGQGPQFIFQYYEKEERGRGNFPDRFSARQFPNYSSELNVNALLLGDSALYLCASSFSLNMNTEAFFGQGTRLTVV.

In this sample, this clone turned up a few times. V usage is TRBV11-2 and J usage is TRBJ2-7; 7 positions agree with TRBD2. This CDR3 contains 15 residues. After removal of 2 bases from V and 5 bases from J, the junction contained 9 bases not matched to a gene. The V gene's germline CDR1 is SGHAT and CDR2 FQNNGV. The CDR3 bases are TGTGCCAGCAGCTTACAAGGCGGGAGTTTGCACGAGCAGTACTTC. Its translation is CASSLQGGSLHEQYF.

The gene calls are TRBV7-9 and TRBJ2-2; 9 nucleotides match TRBD1. Germline CDR1 and CDR2: SEHNR and FQNEAQ (reference sequence). Unmatched junction bases numbered 6, after V lost 5 bases and J lost 5 bases. The CDR3 runs to 15 residues. CDR3 residues: CASSPGQGWTGELFF. DNA of the CDR3: TGTGCCAGCAGCCCCGGACAGGGGTGGACCGGGGAGCTGTTTTTT.

This chain joins TRBV27 and TRBJ2-3; D ambiguous. V lost 2 bases to trimming and J lost 5 bases, with 8 bases between them. CDR3 length equals 13 residues. Germline CDR1 is MNHEY and CDR2 is SMNVEV (reference sequence). The CDR3 loop reads CASSLVSLDTQYF. CDR3 DNA: TGTGCCAGCAGTTTAGTGAGTTTAGATACGCAGTATTTT.

This chain uses TRBV5-4 with TRBJ1-1; 8 nucleotides agree with TRBD1. V trimming: 7 bases; J trimming: 1 base; junction bases outside the gene matches: 6. The CDR3 length is 14 residues. The germline V gene has CDR1 SGHNT and CDR2 YYREEE (reference sequence). CDR3 nucleotides: TGTGCCAGCTCGACAGGGGTGGAGAACACTGAAGCTTTCTTT. Amino acids: CASSTGVENTEAFF.

This chain joins TRBV4-2 and TRBJ2-1, with 10 positions matching TRBD2. Germline V gene data show CDR1 as LGHNA and CDR2 as YNFKEQ. CDR3 length: 18 residues. J gave up 8 bases and V 0 bases, and 13 bases lay outside the gene matches. CDR3 region: CASSQDGAGSGGAHEQFF. The CDR3 coding sequence is TGTGCCAGCAGCCAAGATGGGGCGGGGAGCGGGGGGGCCCATGAGCAGTTCTTC.

The rearrangement uses TRBV9 and TRBJ2-3; 7 bases are shared with TRBD2. The CDR3 length is 17 residues. V was pared by 0 bases and J by 0 bases, with 7 bases of the junction left unmatched. Germline V gene sequence: CDR1 SGDLS, CDR2 YYNGEE. CDR3 loop: CASSVAPGGTSTDTQYF. Here the CDR3 DNA reads TGTGCCAGCAGCGTAGCTCCGGGAGGCACTAGCACAGATACGCAGTATTTT.

The rearrangement links TRBV5-1 to TRBJ2-1, with 9 bases identical to TRBD2. The CDR3 covers 14 residues. Germline V gene lookup returns CDR1 SGHRS and CDR2 YFSETQ. Germline trimming cut 7 bases from V and 8 bases from J; bases unmatched to any gene: 10. As DNA, the CDR3 is TGCGCCAGCCGACTAGCGGCTAGTTTGGATGAGCAGTTCTTC. It is translated as CASRLAASLDEQFF.

This clone was counted a single time. CDR3 bases: TGTGCCAGCAGCTTAGGGCGGGGGGGGTCCTACAATGAGCAGTTCTTC. This gives the protein CASSLGRGGSYNEQFF. The V gene is TRBV11-1, the J gene TRBJ2-1; 9 nucleotides agree with TRBD2. Per the germline V gene, CDR1 is SGHAT and CDR2 is FQDESV (reference sequence). J gave up 1 base and V 1 base, and 2 bases lay outside the gene matches. The CDR3 extends over 16 amino acids.